Reported below is one T cell receptor beta chain. Per the original methods: Quantification of nucleated cells was approximated via reference gene primer amplification. Data came from immunoSEQ multiplex PCR; TCRdb stores just in-frame clones and leaves some out. V and J calls plus clone size are reproduced from that table; the DNA served to infer D and trimming. Found here are 200,000 or so clones, around 84% of them singletons; the top ten hold less than 6.5%. The CDR3 totals 14 residues. CDR1 is SGHRS and CDR2 is YFSETQ in the germline V gene. The V segment lost 3 bases and the J segment 8 bases; nucleotides outside the gene matches: 5. The source of the sample is a study of blood T cell repertoires in COVID-19. Study at large: The samples span acute and convalescent COVID-19 from the United States, Italy and Spain. The analysed material was cDNA or gDNA that came from T cells, B-cell-depleted T cells, or PBMCs.

The TCR was taken from a woman aged 60-75 years who had recovered from COVID-19. The gene calls are TRBV5-1 and TRBJ2-1; 10 bases agree with TRBD2. The sequencing sample was made of peripheral blood. The CDR3 DNA is TGCGCCAGCAGCTATAGCGGGGGGCGCGATGAGCAGTTCTTC. This codes for CASSYSGGRDEQFF.